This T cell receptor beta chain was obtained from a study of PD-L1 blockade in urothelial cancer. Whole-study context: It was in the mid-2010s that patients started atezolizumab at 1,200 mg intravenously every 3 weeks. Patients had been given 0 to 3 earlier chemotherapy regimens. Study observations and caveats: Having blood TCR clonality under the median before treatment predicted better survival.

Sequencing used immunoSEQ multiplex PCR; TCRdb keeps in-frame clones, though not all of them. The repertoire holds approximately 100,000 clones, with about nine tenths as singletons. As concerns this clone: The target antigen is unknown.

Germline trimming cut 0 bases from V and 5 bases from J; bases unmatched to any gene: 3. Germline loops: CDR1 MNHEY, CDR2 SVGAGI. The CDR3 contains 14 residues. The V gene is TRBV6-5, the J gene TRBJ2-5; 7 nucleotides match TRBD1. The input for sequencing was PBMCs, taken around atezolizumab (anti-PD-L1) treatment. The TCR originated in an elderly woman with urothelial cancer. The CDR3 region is CASSYSTGLETQYF. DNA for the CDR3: TGTGCCAGCAGTTACTCGACAGGGTTGGAGACCCAGTACTTC.